This paragraph reports one T cell receptor (beta chain). Its antigen is not known. cDNA synthesis used the whole RNA isolate, giving expressed TCRB sequences. Method: immunoSEQ multiplex PCR; TCRdb's copy keeps in-frame clones and lacks some. The sample records about 470,000 clones, over 25% being singletons. These data are taken from a study of beta chain features in type 1 diabetes. Overall study results and limits: Shorter templates might be favored by PCR, and equally so in patients and in controls.

Sorting based on CD45RO/CCR7/CD25/CD127/CD95/CD27 separated CD4+ naive, central memory, regulatory and stem cell-like memory cells. V was pared by 6 bases and J by 9 bases, with 18 bases between. The CDR3 has 14 residues. Germline CDR1 and CDR2: LNHDA and SQIVND (reference sequence). Material for sequencing was naive CD4+ T cells from blood. The chain joins TRBV19 to TRBJ1-5; no clear D. The clonotype comes from a young man in good health. The CDR3 DNA sequence: TGTGCCAGTAGATCGAGGGTGCAAGGAGGGCCCCAGCATTTT. Residues: CASRSRVQGGPQHF.